The text below deals with one T cell receptor (beta chain). Its target antigen remains unknown. Base-call qualities are not available, and no considerably larger clone is one nucleotide away. Compared with germline, V lacks 6 bases and J lacks 1 base; bases without a gene match: 8. The CDR3 contains 16 residues, cysteine and phenylalanine counted. Just CDR3 DNA is preserved here, 48 bases in frame from base 1. CDR1 and CDR2 were assigned from the germline V gene (reference sequence) as WNHNN and SYGVQD. The cohort was made up of about 670 healthy bone marrow donors. At the time of sampling, every cohort member was nominally healthy, though immune exposures that went unrecorded were likely present. The donor was CMV seronegative and belonged to the group of 352 seronegative cohort members. Each donor provided a peripheral blood sample, and peripheral blood mononuclear cells were used for TCR beta sequencing. Genomic DNA was extracted from the blood cell samples with the Qiagen DNeasy Blood Extraction Kit.

The data stem from a study of cytomegalovirus exposure and HLA in healthy donors (dated by TCRdb to about 2017). About the full investigation: An earlier analysis of some 500 of the donors reported about 250 Gb of sequence data and about 100 million unique TCR beta sequences from roughly 200 million T cells. An early release that covered 640 HLA-typed donors contained approximately 300 gigabases of sequencing data and 65 million to 100 million unique TCR sequences. The genetic ancestry cluster associated with self-reported Caucasian donors included 70% to 85% of the roughly 380 genotyped donors. The study was designed to test whether signatures of past pathogen exposure could be identified by cataloging public T cell receptors. The study used immunosequencing to profile the T cell repertoires of around 600 subjects and linked those repertoires to cytomegalovirus serostatus. Along with the roughly 670-subject first cohort, a separate validation cohort of over a hundred different subjects was used. High-throughput TCR immunosequencing, statistical association of individual TCRs with disease status, and machine learning were combined to predict cytomegalovirus infection status. A later analysis re-analyzed previously published TCR beta repertoires from hundreds of donors and added high-resolution HLA genotyping to study TCR occurrence patterns. The later analysis used no new phenotypic data to find candidate immune exposures, relying instead on TCR beta sequences and their occurrence across donors. In an earlier analysis of 587 of the donors, high-throughput TCR beta sequencing was used to judge whether each TCR beta V gene segment behaved as functional or pseudogenic. Alongside the repertoire data, information on donor age, sex, ethnicity and CMV serostatus was compiled. A later genetic analysis used genome-wide SNP genotypes for about 65% of the 666 donors, treating that subset as a discovery cohort. Every repertoire in the discovery cohort had been generated on one and the same sequencing platform. Both class I and class II loci were covered by HLA typing, at four-digit resolution. Typing coverage varied by locus: roughly 629-630 donors for A, B, C, DRB1 and DQB1; 522 for DQA1; more than 600 for DPA1; roughly 470 for DPB1. A few DR-DQ haplotypes were treated as single units for association and clustering because of strong linkage in the cohort. Among roughly 400 genotyped donors of the cohort, an average of about 220,000 unique TCR beta nucleotide sequences was sequenced per donor, of which 15% to 20% were non-productive.

Summary of the overall study and its limitations: At a false discovery rate of 0.05, a later analysis linked 16,000 or so TCR beta sequences to specific HLA alleles. Because counts were too low, roughly 17 rarely observed V segments, including chromosome 9 orphons, were left out of the earlier analysis of 500 to 650 of the donors. Immune exposure information for the cohort was limited to CMV serostatus. A further reported finding was that TCR beta sequences accurately predicted the HLA-A and HLA-B alleles for most subjects in the first cohort. Correlated functional status among segregating V segments might reflect linkage disequilibrium, but an unknown experimental factor could not be ruled out. According to a later analysis, most CMV-associated TCR beta chains appeared to be HLA-restricted, and the HLA associations seemed to be driven largely by CMV exposure. Across donors, most TCR sequences were observed very rarely, whereas some public TCRs were present in many individuals. Some IMGT-functional V segments, including TRBV6-2 and TRBV6-3, could not be told apart with the 87-base-pair reads, so those segments were excluded. According to a later genetic analysis, donors in an Asian-associated ancestry cluster had fewer N-insertions in productive TCRs than the roughly 660-donor mean. In an earlier analysis of approximately 590 of the donors, most TCR beta V segments appeared in productive rearrangements about 87% or about 30% of the time, broadly matching IMGT annotations. A cluster of highly shared sequence variants was judged likely to be a technical artifact of the sequencing pipeline. A few of the identified cytomegalovirus-associated TCR beta chains were confirmed in vitro to be specific for cytomegalovirus antigens. Presence/absence analyses assumed roughly uniform sequencing depth across donors, an assumption that may not hold. This cohort had only TCR beta chains sequenced, and the lack of alpha or paired-chain data limited which features could be detected. Strong co-occurrence of HLA alleles, especially DR and DQ, made assigning TCR associations to individual alleles difficult. The study gave a list of about 170 TCR beta chains associated with cytomegalovirus. HLA typing was unavailable for some donors at each locus, so association tests used only the typed subset. A later analysis found that HLA-associated TCR beta chains were more clonally expanded and had lower generation probabilities than equally common non-associated chains. In a later analysis, several top co-occurrence clusters were reported to appear linked to parvovirus B19, influenza, CMV and Epstein-Barr virus. A later genetic analysis associated a missense DCLRE1C variant with V-gene and J-gene trimming of TCR beta chains, and an independent cohort replicated the association. In both the original and validation cohorts, the classifier was reported to diagnose cytomegalovirus status with high specificity and sensitivity. A later analysis found that TCR association rates varied across HLA loci, with DRB1 alleles showing the most associated TCRs and HLA-C alleles the fewest. It was suggested by the authors that the approach could potentially be generalized to other disease states and immunological phenotypes.

Preparation of the library involved the immunoSEQ multiplex PCR assay. For the multiplex PCR, a mixture combining 60 forward primers for TCR Vbeta segments and 13 reverse primers for TCR Jbeta segments was used. The CDR3 region of rearranged TCR beta genes was amplified from genomic DNA with a multiplex PCR assay. The Illumina HiSeq System was used to sequence the amplified TCR beta libraries as 87-base-pair reads. In the paper's pipeline: A later analysis counted about 80 million unique TCR beta chains across the roughly 700 repertoires, and some 11 million of these chains were shared by at least two donors. Raw reads were error-corrected and collapsed into unique sequences by a nearest-neighbor algorithm in which closely related sequences were merged to remove PCR and sequencing errors. V, D and J gene segments were assigned by aligning CDR3 sequences to IMGT reference sequences. Each retained sequence needed at least a six-nucleotide match to both a V gene segment and a J gene segment. A rearrangement counted as productive if the CDR3 had no stop codons and remained in frame with V and J, and every other rearrangement counted as non-productive. CDR3 was defined by IMGT convention, running from the second conserved V-encoded cysteine to the conserved J-encoded phenylalanine. Sequences without an unambiguous match to a single V gene segment were excluded from the earlier analysis of about 600 of the donors. An earlier analysis of 500 to 700 of the donors classified V segments as functional when productive rearrangements were above 56.7% and as segregating when the standard deviation between donors was above 5%. To diagnose cytomegalovirus status from the catalog of TCR beta chain sequences, a statistical classification framework was built. In a later analysis, TCR nucleotide sequences were compared against IMGT/GENE-DB human TR gene sequences so that V and J genes could be assigned. In a later analysis, CDR3 sequences and most-parsimonious VDJ recombination scenarios were assigned using the TCRdist pipeline. A later analysis defined each TCR beta chain by its CDR3 amino acid sequence plus V-gene family, and excluded reads lacking a unique V-gene family. As a way to deal with suspected cross-contamination and a sequencing artifact, a later analysis dropped 640 or so nucleotide sequences that were highly shared and had low generation probability. In a later analysis, a clonal expansion index was calculated for each public chain from normalized within-repertoire ranks of inferred template counts. In a later analysis, generation probabilities were computed with a VDJ recombination model fitted to out-of-frame rearrangements, and the resulting probabilities were checked against IGoR. In a later analysis, hypergeometric tests were used to score TCR-TCR, TCR-HLA and TCR-CMV co-occurrence, with a repertoire-size bias correction applied to TCR pairs. A later analysis estimated false discovery rates by permuting HLA or CMV assignments 20 times. In a later analysis, co-occurring TCRs were grouped with DBSCAN, and TCRdist sequence similarity was added when clustering was performed within HLA-allele-positive subsets. Co-occurrence clustering excluded repertoires with fewer than 30,000 or more than 120,000 public chains, plus five with anomalous nucleotide sharing. Sourced from immuneACCESS, this table was stored by TCRdb with only in-frame sequences that have V and J called. A share of the clones is absent; for the studies checked, an unresolved V gene accounts for under half, and the remainder has no known explanation. That table is the source of V, J and clone size, and D and trimming were worked out from the DNA. In this sample the table shows roughly 160,000 clones, about 82% of which occur a single time. 2% to 3% of the sample is taken by the ten largest.

Sequenced sample: PBMCs. The sequence derives from a male donor in good health and CMV-seronegative. The sequence is built from TRBV10-1 and TRBJ1-1, with 10 bases in between that match TRBD1. The CDR3 protein sequence reads: CASRAGTGDRNTEAFF. The sequenced DNA is TGCGCCAGCAGGGCCGGGACAGGGGACAGGAACACTGAAGCTTTCTTT.